Listed below are T cell receptor beta chains from one sample, sequenced in a study of blood T cell repertoires in COVID-19. Sequencing used immunoSEQ multiplex PCR; TCRdb keeps in-frame clones, though not all of them. The sample gives 230,000 or so clones, roughly 90% of which show up once; under 4% is in the top ten. The sample taken for sequencing was PBMCs or T cells enriched from blood (not recorded which). The receptors stem from a woman between 35 and 50 years old with acute COVID-19. Both conserved end residues are part of each CDR3. Each record gives: J gene, clone size, V gene, D gene, CDR3 DNA, CDR3 protein. D genes are given only for firm matches. Some rows have no size entry. The others give once, few or many, or a class for an expanded clone.

j_gene: TRBJ2-2
abundance: once
v_gene: TRBV19
d_gene: TRBD1
CDR3nt: TGTGCCAGCTCCGGGACAGGGGACACCGGGGAGCTGTTTTTT
CDR3aa: CASSGTGDTGELFF

j_gene: TRBJ2-1
abundance: -
v_gene: TRBV7-9
d_gene: -
CDR3nt: TGTGCCAGCAGCTTAGACGCAGGACTAATTTGGAATGAGCAGTTCTTC
CDR3aa: CASSLDAGLIWNEQFF

j_gene: TRBJ2-1
abundance: once
v_gene: TRBV18
d_gene: -
CDR3nt: TGTGCCAGCTCACCACCTTTACAGGGTCCGCTTTACAATGAGCAGTTCTTC
CDR3aa: CASSPPLQGPLYNEQFF

j_gene: TRBJ2-1
abundance: -
v_gene: TRBV2
d_gene: -
CDR3nt: TGTGCCAGTAAGCCCAACGGGGGGCCGCCGGTCCAGTTCTTC
CDR3aa: CASKPNGGPPVQFF

j_gene: TRBJ1-1
abundance: -
v_gene: TRBV4-3
d_gene: -
CDR3nt: TGCGCCAGCAGTTCAGCAGGGGTTAAAGGGAACACTGAAGCTTTCTTT
CDR3aa: CASSSAGVKGNTEAFF

j_gene: TRBJ1-1
abundance: -
v_gene: TRBV28
d_gene: TRBD1
CDR3nt: TGTGCCAGCAGTTTAAAAGGCGTAAACAGGGGGCCCACTGAAGCTTTCTTT
CDR3aa: CASSLKGVNRGPTEAFF

j_gene: TRBJ1-2
abundance: once
v_gene: TRBV7-8
d_gene: -
CDR3nt: TGTGCCAGCAGCCCTAGGCTACGGGAAGATGGCTACACCTTC
CDR3aa: CASSPRLREDGYTF

j_gene: TRBJ1-2
abundance: -
v_gene: TRBV27
d_gene: -
CDR3nt: TGTGCCAGCAGTCCGCTTACCGGGGTGGCAAACTATGGCTACACCTTC
CDR3aa: CASSPLTGVANYGYTF

j_gene: TRBJ1-1
abundance: few
v_gene: TRBV6-2/TRBV6-3
d_gene: -
CDR3nt: TGTGCCAGCAGCAAAGACAGACTCGCTGAAGCTTTCTTT
CDR3aa: CASSKDRLAEAFF

j_gene: TRBJ2-1
abundance: -
v_gene: TRBV7-3
d_gene: TRBD2
CDR3nt: TGTGCCAGCAGCCCGGGGGGAGCGACCTACAATGAGCAGTTCTTC
CDR3aa: CASSPGGATYNEQFF

j_gene: TRBJ1-1
abundance: -
v_gene: TRBV29-1
d_gene: -
CDR3nt: TGCAGCGTTGAATCCAGACTCTTGAGTGGAACTGAAGCTTTCTTT
CDR3aa: CSVESRLLSGTEAFF

j_gene: TRBJ2-3
abundance: -
v_gene: TRBV28
d_gene: TRBD2
CDR3nt: TGTGCCAGCAGTCCCCGACTAGCGGGGGTTTCAGATACGCAGTATTTT
CDR3aa: CASSPRLAGVSDTQYF

j_gene: TRBJ1-2
abundance: -
v_gene: TRBV6-2/TRBV6-3
d_gene: -
CDR3nt: TGTGCCAGCAGCCGGGCGGGGGAAATGGATGGCTACACCTTC
CDR3aa: CASSRAGEMDGYTF

j_gene: TRBJ2-3
abundance: -
v_gene: TRBV27
d_gene: TRBD2
CDR3nt: TGTGCCAGCAGCCGATTTTGGCGGGGGGGCGGCACAGATACGCAGTATTTT
CDR3aa: CASSRFWRGGGTDTQYF

j_gene: TRBJ1-4
abundance: few
v_gene: TRBV19
d_gene: TRBD1
CDR3nt: TGTGCCAGTAGTACGTTGTTTGGACAGGGAACAACTAATGAAAAACTGTTTTTT
CDR3aa: CASSTLFGQGTTNEKLFF

j_gene: TRBJ2-1
abundance: -
v_gene: TRBV7-9
d_gene: -
CDR3nt: TGTGCCAGCAGCCCGCCCGGAGCCTCAAGCTCCTACAATGAGCAGTTCTTC
CDR3aa: CASSPPGASSSYNEQFF

j_gene: TRBJ1-1
abundance: -
v_gene: TRBV28
d_gene: -
CDR3nt: TGTGCCAGCATATTCCAGGTGCCGAACACTGAAGCTTTCTTT
CDR3aa: CASIFQVPNTEAFF

j_gene: TRBJ2-7
abundance: -
v_gene: TRBV11-2
d_gene: TRBD1
CDR3nt: TGTGCCAGCATCGCCCCAGGGGGTGCCTACGAGCAGTACTTC
CDR3aa: CASIAPGGAYEQYF

j_gene: TRBJ2-2
abundance: -
v_gene: TRBV11-2
d_gene: TRBD1
CDR3nt: TGTGCCAGCAGCACCCGTCAGGGACAGGGGGCGCTTGAGGGGGAGCTGTTTTTT
CDR3aa: CASSTRQGQGALEGELFF

j_gene: TRBJ1-1
abundance: few
v_gene: TRBV7-3
d_gene: -
CDR3nt: TGTGCCAGCAGCTTAGGCGGTATGAACACTGAAGCTTTCTTT
CDR3aa: CASSLGGMNTEAFF

j_gene: TRBJ1-2
abundance: -
v_gene: TRBV2
d_gene: -
CDR3nt: TGTGCCAGCAGTGAATCCGGGGGGAGCTATGGCTACACCTTC
CDR3aa: CASSESGGSYGYTF

j_gene: TRBJ1-2
abundance: few
v_gene: TRBV10-3
d_gene: -
CDR3nt: TGTGCCATCAGTGAGGGGCAGGGGGGCTACACCTTC
CDR3aa: CAISEGQGGYTF

j_gene: TRBJ1-2
abundance: -
v_gene: TRBV7-2
d_gene: -
CDR3nt: TGTGCCAGCAGCTCAGAGGGAGTCTTTAAAGGCTACACCTTC
CDR3aa: CASSSEGVFKGYTF

j_gene: TRBJ1-6
abundance: once
v_gene: TRBV27
d_gene: TRBD1
CDR3nt: TGTGCCAGCAGTCGGGGACAGCTAGATTCACCCCTCCACTTT
CDR3aa: CASSRGQLDSPLHF

j_gene: TRBJ1-3
abundance: once
v_gene: TRBV15
d_gene: -
CDR3nt: TGTGCCACCAGCAGACCCGACAGGTACTCTGGAAACACCATATATTTT
CDR3aa: CATSRPDRYSGNTIYF

j_gene: TRBJ2-4
abundance: once
v_gene: TRBV7-8
d_gene: TRBD1
CDR3nt: TGTGCCAGCAGCCCAGTGCGCACATTGTGGGGACAGGTTGCTCCGGGAAACATTCAGTACTTC
CDR3aa: CASSPVRTLWGQVAPGNIQYF

j_gene: TRBJ1-2
abundance: -
v_gene: TRBV27
d_gene: -
CDR3nt: TGTGCCAGCAGTTTAGGGACTTCTAGTGGCTACACCTTC
CDR3aa: CASSLGTSSGYTF

j_gene: TRBJ1-1
abundance: -
v_gene: TRBV5-1
d_gene: -
CDR3nt: TGCGCCAGCAGCGACCCCTCCTGGGGGGCTGAAGCTTTCTTT
CDR3aa: CASSDPSWGAEAFF

j_gene: TRBJ1-6
abundance: -
v_gene: TRBV27
d_gene: -
CDR3nt: TGTGCCACCCGGGAGGATAATTCACCCCTCCACTTT
CDR3aa: CATREDNSPLHF

j_gene: TRBJ2-1
abundance: -
v_gene: TRBV19
d_gene: -
CDR3nt: TGTGCCAGTATGAGGGCGAGCTCCTACAATGAGCAGTTCTTC
CDR3aa: CASMRASSYNEQFF

j_gene: TRBJ1-4
abundance: -
v_gene: TRBV23-1
d_gene: TRBD1
CDR3nt: TGCGCCAGCAGTCGGGACAGGGGCGGAAAACTGTTTTTT
CDR3aa: CASSRDRGGKLFF